This T cell receptor (beta chain) was obtained from a study of blood T cell repertoires in COVID-19. Overall study context: Sites in the United States, Italy and Spain provided acute and convalescent COVID-19 samples. Nucleic acid was either cDNA or gDNA, and it came from T cells, B-cell-depleted T cells, or PBMCs.

The CDR3 runs 11 residues. Unmatched junction bases numbered 4, after V lost 8 bases and J lost 10 bases. As processed by the authors: Amplification of reference gene primers was used by the study to estimate nucleated cell counts. The table came from immunoSEQ multiplex PCR; TCRdb's copy has only in-frame clones and leaves some out. V and J calls and clone size come straight from that table; D and trimming were deduced from the DNA. The profile shows 250,000 or so clones, about 79% of them singletons. Sequenced sample: peripheral blood. The receptor was isolated from a man aged 35 to 55 who had recovered from COVID-19. This chain uses TRBV12-3 or TRBV12-4 with TRBJ2-1; 8 bases line up with TRBD2. The CDR3 DNA is TGTGCCAGCCCACGGGGGGGAGAGCAGTTCTTC. Its protein is CASPRGGEQFF.